A single sample is the source of the 13 T cell receptor beta chains below, sequenced in a study of blood T cells in healthy people across ages. Primed by a sample-barcoded 5' primer and a J-beta primer mix, a second PCR proceeded for roughly 6 to 12 cycles. MiXCR, run by TCRdb on the 5' RACE reads, gives a single entry per CDR3 protein. The table records 550,000 to 750,000 distinct CDR3 sequences, roughly 20% of them present only once. The sequencing input was blood. The source is a man in his 70s in good health.

Only a few counts were recorded for this clonotype. The rearrangement joins TRBV3-1 to TRBJ2-5; 10 bases fit TRBD2. The V segment lost 0 bases and the J segment 2 bases; nucleotides outside the gene matches: 6. The V gene's germline CDR1 is LGHDT and CDR2 YNNKEL (reference sequence). This CDR3 has 17 amino acids. For the CDR3, the DNA is TGTGCCAGCAGCCAAGAGGTCAGGACTAGCGGACAAGAGACCCAGTACTTC. Translation gives CASSQEVRTSGQETQYF.

Points on this clonotype: The junction departs from the called germline gene at one end, perhaps through a read error. The chain joins TRBV5-6 to TRBJ2-2; TRBD1 agrees at 10 bases. The germline CDR1 and CDR2 sequences are SGHDT and YYEEEE. The length of the CDR3 is 15 residues. Here the CDR3 DNA reads TGTGCCAGCGGCTTGACAGGGGGCTACACCGGGGAGCTGTTTTTT. Its protein is CASGLTGGYTGELFF. Full variable domain (missing parts from reference TRBV5-6 and TRBJ2-2): DAGVTQSPTHLIKTRGQQVTLRCSPKSGHDTVSWYQQALGQGPQFIFQYYEEEERQRGNFPDRFSGHQFPNYSSELNVNALLLGDSALYLCASGLTGGYTGELFFGEGSRLTVL.

The genes are TRBV20-1 and TRBJ2-1, with 8 bases matching TRBD1. The CDR3 loop spans 16 amino acids. Germline V gene lookup returns CDR1 DFQATT and CDR2 SNEGSKA (reference sequence). V lost 6 bases to trimming and J lost 0 bases; unmatched junction nucleotides: 10. CDR3 nucleotide sequence: TGCAGTGCAACAACAGGGGGGATTAGCTCCTACAATGAGCAGTTCTTC. Its translation is CSATTGGISSYNEQFF.

This clonotype has just a few counts. The rearrangement uses TRBV20-1 and TRBJ1-4; 7 bases are a match to TRBD1. Germline V gene data show CDR1 as DFQATT and CDR2 as SNEGSKA (reference sequence). There are 15 residues in the CDR3. The V gene end was trimmed by 3 bases and the J gene end by 5 bases; junction bases not matched to a gene: 9. CDR3 loop: CSARFPGQENEKLFF. For the CDR3, the DNA is TGCAGTGCTAGGTTCCCCGGACAGGAGAATGAAAAACTGTTTTTT.

The V and J genes are TRBV12-3 or TRBV12-4 and TRBJ2-5, with D unclear. The J call is in doubt because the DNA end fits TRBJ2-1 better. CDR3 length equals 11 residues. The CDR3 bases are TGTGCCAGCAGTTTAAAGCATGAGCAGTTCTTC. Translated: CASSLKHEQFF.

The chain links TRBV7-2 to TRBJ1-1; possible D gene TRBD1, 6 bases. This CDR3 is 15 amino acids long. The germline gives CDR1 SGHTA, CDR2 FQGNSA. Trimming took 5 bases from V and 4 from J, leaving 17 bases between them. The DNA of the CDR3 is TGTGCCAGCAGCAGCGGAGGGGGAGTCGGCACTGAAGCTTTCTTT. This sequence encodes CASSSGGGVGTEAFF.

This clonotype has only a few counts. The genes are TRBV20-1 and TRBJ2-3, with D unclear. This CDR3 region has 13 residues. Germline V CDR1 and CDR2: DFQATT, SNEGSKA (reference sequence). With 3 bases removed from V and 2 bases from J, the gap between germline ends came to 9 bases. The CDR3 DNA reads TGCAGTGCTAGTGCGCACTACACAGATACGCAGTATTTT. It specifies CSASAHYTDTQYF.

This clonotype has more than one count but fewer than ten. The V call is TRBV10-2, the J call TRBJ1-5, with D unresolved. The germline V gene encodes CDR1 WSHSY and CDR2 SAAADI. CDR3 size: 14 residues. V lost 3 bases, J lost 7 bases, and 13 bases lay in between. In DNA form, the CDR3 reads TGCGCCAGCAGTGAAGGGTCCCCGGGACAGCCCCAGCATTTT. Translating it yields CASSEGSPGQPQHF.

J is TRBJ2-5 and V is TRBV7-2; D remains unclear. Near its end, the DNA agrees better with TRBJ2-7, so the J call may be wrong. CDR3 size: 11 residues. Germline values: CDR1 SGHTA, CDR2 FQGNSA. The CDR3 DNA is TGTGCCAGCAGGGCGCTTGGCGAGCAGTACTTC. Its translation is CASRALGEQYF.

In its sample, this clonotype was seen a few times. The rearrangement joins TRBV4-1 to TRBJ2-3; no clear D gene. The germline V gene has CDR1 MGHRA and CDR2 YSYEKL. The V end was cut by 0 bases, the J end by 4 bases, with 8 bases between. The CDR3 has 14 amino acids. The CDR3 region is CASSQDSHADTQYF. The CDR3, as DNA: TGCGCCAGCAGCCAAGACAGCCACGCAGATACGCAGTATTTT.

This clonotype was picked up a small number of times. J is TRBJ2-2 and V is TRBV4-1, with D hard to call. V shed 1 base and J shed 4 bases, with 10 bases lying between them. Germline lookup yields CDR1 MGHRA and CDR2 YSYEKL. This CDR3 has 15 residues. The CDR3 is CASSQVLAPTGELFF. CDR3 sequence (DNA): TGCGCCAGCAGCCAAGTTTTAGCCCCCACCGGGGAGCTGTTTTTT.

Only a few counts were recorded for this clonotype. The CDR3 region has the DNA TGTGCCTGGGCGGGGGGTGTAGTCGGGTACAATGAGCAGTTCTTC. It codes for CAWAGGVVGYNEQFF. The chain has TRBV30 and TRBJ2-1, with 8 bases aligning to TRBD2. Losses at the gene ends were 5 bases for V and 4 bases for J; bases not matched to a gene: 10. The CDR3 contains 15 residues. Germline V gene sequence: CDR1 GTSNPN, CDR2 SVGIG (reference sequence).

This sequence joins TRBV6-6 and TRBJ1-1, with D unclear. V dropped 2 bases and J dropped 7 bases, with 11 bases sitting between them. The germline V gene has CDR1 MNHNY and CDR2 SVGAGI (reference sequence). The CDR3 length is 13 residues. In DNA, the CDR3 is TGTGCCAGCAGTTACGACGTGGAACTTGAAGCTTTCTTT. Amino acid sequence: CASSYDVELEAFF.